These 21 T cell receptor beta chains were sequenced from one sample in a study of healthy donors' naive CD4 and CD8 T cells. Each TCR library used 400 to 600 ng of total RNA and a linear amplification protocol. TCRdb reprocessed the reads with MiXCR, giving one entry per CDR3 protein. The sample records about 200,000 distinct CDR3 sequences, over 60% being singletons. Material for sequencing was naive CD4+ and CD8+ T cells sorted from blood, pooled from several donors. These receptors were taken from a pool of human donors in good health; the sample pools cells from several healthy donors.

V is TRBV6-2 or TRBV6-3 and J is TRBJ2-7; D unresolved. CDR3 length: 15 residues. Germline CDR1 and CDR2: MNHEY and SVGEGT. V lost 2 bases and J 3 bases, leaving 14 bases between the germline ends. The CDR3 coding sequence is TGTGCCAGCAGTTACCCCGAACAGCTACTCTACGAGCAGTACTTC. This sequence encodes CASSYPEQLLYEQYF.

This chain uses TRBV29-1 with TRBJ2-5; tentatively, D is TRBD1 (6 bases). V was pared by 7 bases and J by 5 bases, with 23 bases between. The CDR3 has 15 amino acids. Germline V gene lookup returns CDR1 SQVTM and CDR2 ANQGSEA. This CDR3 is CSGVPTGPRKETQYF. The CDR3 DNA reads TGCAGCGGGGTACCGACAGGACCTCGTAAGGAGACCCAGTACTTC.

The chain carries TRBV5-5 and TRBJ2-1; possible D gene TRBD2, 6 bases. Trimming pared 6 bases from V and 7 bases from J, leaving 11 bases between. The CDR3 has 12 amino acids. Germline-derived CDR1 and CDR2 are SGHKS and YYEKEE (reference sequence). This CDR3 reads CASIPSGNEQFF. In DNA, the CDR3 is TGTGCCAGCATCCCGAGCGGGAATGAGCAGTTCTTC.

This rearrangement joins TRBV19 to TRBJ1-1; D call uncertain. CDR3 length: 13 residues. Trimming cost V 5 bases and J 1 base, with 8 bases left between them. CDR1 and CDR2 (germline): LNHDA, SQIVND (reference sequence). The CDR3 nucleotides read TGTGCCAGTAGTTCTTCAAAGAACACTGAAGCTTTCTTT. It yields the protein CASSSSKNTEAFF.

V gene TRBV27 combines with J gene TRBJ2-7; either TRBD1 or TRBD2 may fit D (6 bases each). CDR3 length: 13 residues. Deletions cut 1 base from V and 7 bases from J, with 11 bases between. Germline CDR1 reads MNHEY; CDR2 reads SMNVEV (reference sequence). CDR3 loop: CASSLFWGAEQYF. CDR3 nucleotides: TGTGCCAGCAGTTTATTTTGGGGGGCAGAGCAGTACTTC.

The J gene is TRBJ2-3, the V gene TRBV5-5; 9 bases are shared with TRBD2. The junction had 10 bases not matched to a gene; V was cut back by 3 bases and J by 5 bases. The germline V gene encodes CDR1 SGHKS and CDR2 YYEKEE (reference sequence). The CDR3 length is 16 residues. The chain's CDR3 is CASSYGLAPMGDTQYF. The CDR3, as DNA: TGTGCCAGCAGCTACGGACTAGCGCCAATGGGAGATACGCAGTATTTT. Based on the CDR3 plus reference TRBV5-5 and TRBJ2-3, the full variable domain is DAGVTQSPTHLIKTRGQQVTLRCSPISGHKSVSWYQQVLGQGPQFIFQYYEKEERGRGNFPDRFSARQFPNYSSELNVNALLLGDSALYLCASSYGLAPMGDTQYFGPGTRLTVL.

The chain combines TRBV29-1 with TRBJ1-1; D is unresolved. This CDR3 has 13 residues. The germline V gene encodes CDR1 SQVTM and CDR2 ANQGSEA. V lost 1 base to trimming and J lost 6 bases, with 12 bases between them. The CDR3 nucleotides read TGCAGCGTTGAAGGGGTAGGGAGAGCTGAAGCTTTCTTT. This translates into CSVEGVGRAEAFF.

A single count supports this clonotype. The rearrangement uses TRBV20-1 and TRBJ2-3; weak D call: TRBD1 (5 bases). Trimming stripped 6 bases from V and 3 bases from J, with 13 bases between. The CDR3 contains 13 residues. The germline gives CDR1 DFQATT, CDR2 SNEGSKA (reference sequence). CDR3 in amino acids: CSAFRVGTDTQYF. The DNA for the CDR3 is TGCAGTGCCTTCAGGGTGGGGACAGATACGCAGTATTTT.

The rearrangement uses TRBV18 and TRBJ2-5; no clear D gene. The CDR3 spans 15 residues. Germline CDR1 KGHSH, CDR2 LQKENI. V was cut by 3 bases and J by 2 bases, with 13 bases left in between. CDR3 loop: CASSPLVSKQETQYF. Written as DNA, the CDR3 is TGTGCCAGCTCACCCCTAGTGTCTAAGCAAGAGACCCAGTACTTC.

This clonotype has more than one count but fewer than ten. The rearrangement links TRBV15 to TRBJ1-6; 7 bases are shared with TRBD1. Germline-derived CDR1 and CDR2 are LNHNV and YYDKDF (reference sequence). J lost 10 bases, V lost 0 bases, and 6 bases had no gene match. The CDR3 spans 15 residues. The CDR3 DNA reads as TGTGCCACCAGCAGAGATACAGGGGTGAGGTCACCCCTCCACTTT. It codes for CATSRDTGVRSPLHF.

The chain uses TRBV29-1 and TRBJ1-1; D remains ambiguous. V lost 1 base and J lost 3, with 6 bases in between. This CDR3 has 12 residues. Germline CDR1 reads SQVTM; CDR2 reads ANQGSEA. This CDR3 reads CSVEVTDTEAFF. The CDR3 DNA reads as TGCAGCGTTGAAGTGACTGACACTGAAGCTTTCTTT.

This clonotype was detected a few times. V and J are TRBV29-1 and TRBJ2-7; D not resolved. V lost 1 base and J 0 bases, leaving 7 bases between the germline ends. Germline-derived CDR1 and CDR2 are SQVTM and ANQGSEA. The CDR3 consists of 13 residues. The CDR3 loop is CSVEGRVSYEQYF. CDR3 bases: TGCAGCGTTGAAGGTCGGGTCTCCTACGAGCAGTACTTC.

This clonotype was detected only a few times. The chain links TRBV6-5 to TRBJ1-2; a possible D gene is TRBD1 (6 bases). Germline CDR1 and CDR2: MNHEY and SVGAGI. V lost 0 bases to trimming and J lost 8 bases, with 13 bases between them. The CDR3 consists of 14 residues. CDR3 nucleotides: TGTGCCAGCAGTTACTCTCAGGGGACGGGGGGCTACACCTTC. This codes for CASSYSQGTGGYTF.

The V call is TRBV29-1, the J call TRBJ2-1; perhaps TRBD2 as D (5 bases). Between the trimmed V and J ends, which lost 8 bases and 0 bases, there was a span of 14 bases. The CDR3 has 14 residues. Per germline, CDR1 SQVTM and CDR2 ANQGSEA. The DNA of the CDR3 is TGCAGCTTCCGGACTGGGAGCTCCTACAATGAGCAGTTCTTC. This translates into CSFRTGSSYNEQFF.

V is TRBV29-1 and J is TRBJ2-7; D gene ambiguous. CDR1 SQVTM and CDR2 ANQGSEA come from the germline V gene. The CDR3 extends over 8 amino acids. The V gene lost 1 base and the J gene lost 12 bases, with 4 bases spanning the gap. CDR3 region: CSVEGVYF. The CDR3 region has the DNA TGCAGCGTTGAAGGGGTGTACTTC.

This clonotype showed up just a few times. CDR3 protein: CSVTGGGGGTDTQYF. For the CDR3, the DNA is TGCAGCGTTACAGGCGGAGGGGGCGGCACAGATACGCAGTATTTT. The V call is TRBV29-1, the J call TRBJ2-3; perhaps TRBD1 as D (7 bases). Germline CDR1 reads SQVTM; CDR2 reads ANQGSEA. Deletions cut 5 bases from V and 1 base from J, with 16 bases between. The CDR3 loop spans 15 amino acids.

V and J are TRBV2 and TRBJ2-7, with D hard to call. V was pared by 4 bases and J by 6 bases, with 4 bases between. The CDR3 consists of 10 residues. CDR1 and CDR2 (germline): SNHLY, FYNNEI. The CDR3 reads CASSGGEQYF. The CDR3 nucleotides are TGTGCCAGCAGTGGAGGCGAGCAGTACTTC.

The chain combines TRBV27 with TRBJ2-2; D is ambiguous. The CDR3 has 11 residues. The V and J ends lost 6 bases and 5 bases respectively, with 4 bases between them. Germline V gives CDR1 MNHEY, CDR2 SMNVEV (reference sequence). CDR3: CASRSTGELFF. The CDR3 DNA sequence: TGTGCCAGCAGGTCTACCGGGGAGCTGTTTTTT.

This clonotype was observed a single time. The gene calls are TRBV28 and TRBJ2-1; 7 bases line up with TRBD2. In germline, CDR1 is MDHEN, CDR2 SYDVKM. V trimming: 7 bases; J trimming: 5 bases; junction bases outside the gene matches: 11. The CDR3 consists of 15 residues. CDR3 in DNA: TGTGCCAGCACCACGTTCCGGGAGGCCCACAATGAGCAGTTCTTC. Translation gives CASTTFREAHNEQFF.

The genes are TRBV7-2 and TRBJ1-5; 7 nucleotides match TRBD1. The CDR3 runs to 14 residues. V shed 5 bases, J shed 5 bases, and the junction held 6 bases outside the gene matches. Germline-derived CDR1 and CDR2 are SGHTA and FQGNSA. The CDR3 loop reads CASSARDSYQPQHF. CDR3 DNA sequence: TGTGCCAGCAGCGCCCGGGACAGCTATCAGCCCCAGCATTTT.

This clonotype has only one observation. The chain is built from TRBV19 and TRBJ1-1; possibly TRBD1 for D (5 bases). Trimming removed 10 bases at V and 4 bases at J, with 13 bases between. CDR3 length: 12 residues. Germline V CDR1 and CDR2: LNHDA, SQIVND (reference sequence). The CDR3 is CATTFGGTEAFF. The DNA of the CDR3 is TGTGCCACTACGTTCGGGGGCACTGAAGCTTTCTTT.